This T cell receptor (beta chain) derives from a study of blood T cells in healthy people across ages. A sample-barcoded 5' primer and a J-beta primer mix were used in a second PCR of roughly 6 to 11 cycles. MiXCR, run by TCRdb on the 5' RACE reads, gives a single entry per CDR3 protein. In the table there are about 640,000 distinct CDR3 sequences, roughly 31% of which are singletons. The CDR3 is made up of 16 amino acids. The junction had 10 bases not matched to a gene; V was cut back by 5 bases and J by 5 bases. Germline CDR1 and CDR2: SGHTA and FQGNSA. As concerns this clonotype: Its antigen remains unidentified.

Study-wide results and limits: Naive T cell percentage by flow cytometry tracked strongly with beta diversity. Older individuals had lower TCR beta diversity per million T cells (the decline was roughly linear). A greater number of naive CD4+ cells and higher diversity distinguished long-lived donors from aged donors.

The rearrangement uses TRBV7-2 and TRBJ2-2, with TRBD1 identical over 8 bases. The receptor was isolated from a woman older than 75 in good health. Material for sequencing was blood. This CDR3 is CASSRDRPGMTGELFF. The CDR3 nucleotides read TGTGCCAGCAGCCGGGACAGGCCTGGGATGACCGGGGAGCTGTTTTTT.